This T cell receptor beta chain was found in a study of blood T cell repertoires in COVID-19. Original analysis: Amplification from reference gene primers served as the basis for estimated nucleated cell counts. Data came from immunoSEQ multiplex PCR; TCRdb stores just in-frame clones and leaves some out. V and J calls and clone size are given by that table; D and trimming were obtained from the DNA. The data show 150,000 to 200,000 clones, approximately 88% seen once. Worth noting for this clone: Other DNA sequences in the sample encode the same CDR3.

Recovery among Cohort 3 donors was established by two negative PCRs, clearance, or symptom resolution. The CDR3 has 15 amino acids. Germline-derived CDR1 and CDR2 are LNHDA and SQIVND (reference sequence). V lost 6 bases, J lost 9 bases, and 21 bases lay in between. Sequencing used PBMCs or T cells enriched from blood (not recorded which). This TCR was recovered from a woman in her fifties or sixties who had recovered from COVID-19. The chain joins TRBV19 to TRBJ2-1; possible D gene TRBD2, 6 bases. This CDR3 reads CASRRREEGSPEQFF. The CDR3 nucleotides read TGTGCCAGTAGGCGGAGAGAGGAGGGGTCCCCTGAGCAGTTCTTC.